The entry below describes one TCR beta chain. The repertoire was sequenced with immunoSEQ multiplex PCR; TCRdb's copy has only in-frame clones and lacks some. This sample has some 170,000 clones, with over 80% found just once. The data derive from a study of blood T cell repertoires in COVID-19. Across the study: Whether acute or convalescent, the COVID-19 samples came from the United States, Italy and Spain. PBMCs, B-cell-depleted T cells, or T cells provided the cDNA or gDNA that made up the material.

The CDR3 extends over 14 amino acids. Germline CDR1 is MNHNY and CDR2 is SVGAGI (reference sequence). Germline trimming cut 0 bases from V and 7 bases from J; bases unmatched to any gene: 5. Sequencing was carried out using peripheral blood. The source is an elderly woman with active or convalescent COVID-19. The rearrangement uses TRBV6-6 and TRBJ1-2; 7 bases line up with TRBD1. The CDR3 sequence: CASSYSLTGSGYTF. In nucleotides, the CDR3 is TGTGCCAGCAGTTACTCCCTGACAGGGTCTGGCTACACCTTC.